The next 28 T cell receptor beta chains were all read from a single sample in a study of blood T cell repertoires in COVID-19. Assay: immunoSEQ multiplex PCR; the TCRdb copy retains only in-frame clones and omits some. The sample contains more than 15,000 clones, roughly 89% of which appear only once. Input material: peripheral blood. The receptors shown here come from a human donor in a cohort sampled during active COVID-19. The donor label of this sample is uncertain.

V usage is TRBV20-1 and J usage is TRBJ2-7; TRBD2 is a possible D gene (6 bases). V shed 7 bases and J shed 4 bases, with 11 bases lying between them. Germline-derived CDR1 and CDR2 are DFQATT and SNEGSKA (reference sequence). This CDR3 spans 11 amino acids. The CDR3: CSVALAYEQYF. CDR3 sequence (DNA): TGCAGTGTGGCACTAGCTTACGAGCAGTACTTC.

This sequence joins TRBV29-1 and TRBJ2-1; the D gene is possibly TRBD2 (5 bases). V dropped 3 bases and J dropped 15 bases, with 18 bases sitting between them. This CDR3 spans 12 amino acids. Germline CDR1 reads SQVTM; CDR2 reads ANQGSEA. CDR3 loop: CSVDRAANRGFF. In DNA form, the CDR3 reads TGCAGCGTTGACCGAGCGGCCAACCGGGGGTTCTTC.

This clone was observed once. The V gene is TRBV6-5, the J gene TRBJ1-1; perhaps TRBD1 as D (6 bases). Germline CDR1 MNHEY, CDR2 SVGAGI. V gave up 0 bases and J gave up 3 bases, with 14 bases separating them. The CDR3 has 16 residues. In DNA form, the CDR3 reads TGTGCCAGCAGTTACTCGAGATCAGGGGCTTACACTGAAGCTTTCTTT. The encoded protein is CASSYSRSGAYTEAFF.

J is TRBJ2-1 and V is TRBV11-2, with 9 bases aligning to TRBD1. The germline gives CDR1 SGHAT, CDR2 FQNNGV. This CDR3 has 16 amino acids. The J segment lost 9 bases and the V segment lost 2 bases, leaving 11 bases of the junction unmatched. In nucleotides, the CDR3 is TGTGCCAGCAGCTTAAGGGACAGGGTTCCGTTCAGTGAGCAGTTCTTC. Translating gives CASSLRDRVPFSEQFF. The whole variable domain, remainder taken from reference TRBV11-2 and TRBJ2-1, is EAGVAQSPRYKIIEKRQSVAFWCNPISGHATLYWYQQILGQGPKLLIQFQNNGVVDDSQLPKDRFSAERLKGVDSTLKIQPAKLEDSAVYLCASSLRDRVPFSEQFFGPGTRLTVL.

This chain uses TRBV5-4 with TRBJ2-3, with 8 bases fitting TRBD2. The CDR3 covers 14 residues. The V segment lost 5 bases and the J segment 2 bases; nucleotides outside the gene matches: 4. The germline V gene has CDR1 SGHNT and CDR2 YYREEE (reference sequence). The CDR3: CASSLAGNTDTQYF. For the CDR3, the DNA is TGTGCCAGCAGTTTAGCGGGAAACACAGATACGCAGTATTTT.

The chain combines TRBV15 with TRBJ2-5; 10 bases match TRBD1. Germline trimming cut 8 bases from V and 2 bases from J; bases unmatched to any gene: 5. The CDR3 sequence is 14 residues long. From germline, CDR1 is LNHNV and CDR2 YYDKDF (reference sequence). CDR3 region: CATGQGERQETQYF. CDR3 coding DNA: TGTGCCACCGGACAGGGGGAGAGGCAAGAGACCCAGTACTTC.

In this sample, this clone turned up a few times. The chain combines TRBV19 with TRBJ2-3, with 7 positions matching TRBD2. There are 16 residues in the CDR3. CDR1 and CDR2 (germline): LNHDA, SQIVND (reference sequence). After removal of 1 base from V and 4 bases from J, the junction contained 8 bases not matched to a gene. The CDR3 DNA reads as TGTGCCAGTAGTATAGCGGGACTGGGGAGGGCAGATACGCAGTATTTT. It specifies CASSIAGLGRADTQYF.

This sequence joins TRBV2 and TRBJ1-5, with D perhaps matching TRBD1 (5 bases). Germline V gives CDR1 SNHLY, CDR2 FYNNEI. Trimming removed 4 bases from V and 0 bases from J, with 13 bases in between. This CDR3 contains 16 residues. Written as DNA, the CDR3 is TGTGCCAGCAGTGGGGGTCTAGGGGATAGCAATCAGCCCCAGCATTTT. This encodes CASSGGLGDSNQPQHF.

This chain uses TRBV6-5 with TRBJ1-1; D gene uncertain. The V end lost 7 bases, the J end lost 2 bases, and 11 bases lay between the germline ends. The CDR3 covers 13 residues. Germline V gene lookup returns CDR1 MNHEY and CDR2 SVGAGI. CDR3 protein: CASNYDGNTEAFF. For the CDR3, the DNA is TGTGCCAGCAACTACGACGGCAACACTGAAGCTTTCTTT.

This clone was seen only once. Here the CDR3 reads CATTYSRDRGQSLCRYEQYF. In DNA form, the CDR3 reads TGTGCCACCACCTACTCCCGGGACAGGGGGCAATCGTTGTGTCGCTACGAGCAGTACTTC. V and J are TRBV24-1 and TRBJ2-7; 12 nucleotides line up with TRBD1. This CDR3 comprises 20 residues. With V trimmed by 8 bases and J by 3 bases, 22 bases remained unmatched. CDR1 and CDR2 (germline): KGHDR, SFDVKD.

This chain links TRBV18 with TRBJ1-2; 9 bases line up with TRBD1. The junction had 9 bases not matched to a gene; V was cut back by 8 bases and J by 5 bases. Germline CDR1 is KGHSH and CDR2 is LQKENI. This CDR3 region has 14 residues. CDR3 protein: CASEDRGSSYGYTF. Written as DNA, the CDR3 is TGTGCCAGCGAGGACAGGGGAAGTTCGTATGGCTACACCTTC.

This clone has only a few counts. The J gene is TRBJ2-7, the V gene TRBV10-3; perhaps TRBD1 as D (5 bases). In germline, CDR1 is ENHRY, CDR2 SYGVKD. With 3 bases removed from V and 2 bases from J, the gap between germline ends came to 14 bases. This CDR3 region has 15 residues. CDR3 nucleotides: TGTGCCATCAGTGACCCGCAGGGCCGCACCTACGAGCAGTACTTC. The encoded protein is CAISDPQGRTYEQYF.

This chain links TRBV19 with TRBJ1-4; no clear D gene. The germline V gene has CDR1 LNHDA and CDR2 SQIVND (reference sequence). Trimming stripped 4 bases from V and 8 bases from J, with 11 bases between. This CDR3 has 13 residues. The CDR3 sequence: CASSNNYEEKLFF. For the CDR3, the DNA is TGTGCCAGTAGTAACAACTATGAGGAAAAACTGTTTTTT.

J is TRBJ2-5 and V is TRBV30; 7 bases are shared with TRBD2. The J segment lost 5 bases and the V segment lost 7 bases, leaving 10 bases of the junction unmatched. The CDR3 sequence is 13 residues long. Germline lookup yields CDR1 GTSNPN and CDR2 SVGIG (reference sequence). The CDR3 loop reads CASRLARRETQYF. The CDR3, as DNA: TGTGCCTCGAGACTAGCCAGACGGGAGACCCAGTACTTC.

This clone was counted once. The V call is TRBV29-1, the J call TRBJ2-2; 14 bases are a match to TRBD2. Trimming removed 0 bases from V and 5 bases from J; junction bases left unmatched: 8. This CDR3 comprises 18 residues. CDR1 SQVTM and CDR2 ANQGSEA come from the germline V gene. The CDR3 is CSVEDVTSGRARTGELFF. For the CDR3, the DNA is TGCAGCGTTGAAGATGTGACTAGCGGGAGGGCCAGGACCGGGGAGCTGTTTTTT.

The CDR3 DNA is TGCAGCGTCGCCGGGACATCTAGCACAGATACGCAGTATTTT. Translation: CSVAGTSSTDTQYF. V and J are TRBV29-1 and TRBJ2-3, with D maybe TRBD1 (6 bases). Per germline, CDR1 SQVTM and CDR2 ANQGSEA. V gave up 6 bases and J gave up 0 bases, with 13 bases separating them. This CDR3 has 14 residues.

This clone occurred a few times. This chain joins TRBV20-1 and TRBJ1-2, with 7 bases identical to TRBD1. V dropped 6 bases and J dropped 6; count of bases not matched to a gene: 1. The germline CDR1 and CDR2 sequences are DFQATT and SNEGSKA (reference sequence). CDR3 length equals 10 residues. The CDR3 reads CSATGDGYTF. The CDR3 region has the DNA TGCAGTGCCACAGGGGATGGCTACACCTTC.

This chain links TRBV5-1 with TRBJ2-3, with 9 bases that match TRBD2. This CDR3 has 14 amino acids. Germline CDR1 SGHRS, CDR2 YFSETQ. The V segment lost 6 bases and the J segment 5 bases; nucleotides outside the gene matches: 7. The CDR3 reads CASKGLAGQDTQYF. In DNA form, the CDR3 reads TGCGCCAGCAAGGGACTAGCCGGACAAGATACGCAGTATTTT. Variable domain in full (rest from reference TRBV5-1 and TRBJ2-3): KAGVTQTPRYLIKTRGQQVTLSCSPISGHRSVSWYQQTPGQGLQFLFEYFSETQRNKGNFPGRFSGRQFSNSRSEMNVSTLELGDSALYLCASKGLAGQDTQYFGPGTRLTVL.

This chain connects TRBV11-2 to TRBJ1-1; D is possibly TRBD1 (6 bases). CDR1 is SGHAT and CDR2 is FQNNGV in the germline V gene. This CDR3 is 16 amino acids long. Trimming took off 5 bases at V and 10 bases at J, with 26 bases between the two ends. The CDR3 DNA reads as TGTGCCAGCAGCCCCCCTCAGGGGACGCCAACCGGCGGAGCTTTCTTT. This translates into CASSPPQGTPTGGAFF.

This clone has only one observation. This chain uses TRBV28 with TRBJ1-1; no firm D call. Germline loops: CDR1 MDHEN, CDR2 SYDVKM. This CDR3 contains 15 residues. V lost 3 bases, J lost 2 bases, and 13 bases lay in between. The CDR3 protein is CASSFPGSYNTEAFF. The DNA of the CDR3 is TGTGCCAGCAGTTTCCCGGGGTCTTATAACACTGAAGCTTTCTTT.

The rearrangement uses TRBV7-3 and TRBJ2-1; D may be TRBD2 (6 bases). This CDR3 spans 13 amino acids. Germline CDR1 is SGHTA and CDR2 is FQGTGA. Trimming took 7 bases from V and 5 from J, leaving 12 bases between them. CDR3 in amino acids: CASTRTTNNEQFF. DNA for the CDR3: TGTGCCAGCACCCGGACTACTAACAATGAGCAGTTCTTC.

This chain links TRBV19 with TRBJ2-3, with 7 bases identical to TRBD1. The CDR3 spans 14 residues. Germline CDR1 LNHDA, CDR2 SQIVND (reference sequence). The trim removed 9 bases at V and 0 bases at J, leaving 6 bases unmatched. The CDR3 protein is CASRTGASTDTQYF. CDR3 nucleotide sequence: TGTGCCAGCCGGACAGGAGCTAGCACAGATACGCAGTATTTT.

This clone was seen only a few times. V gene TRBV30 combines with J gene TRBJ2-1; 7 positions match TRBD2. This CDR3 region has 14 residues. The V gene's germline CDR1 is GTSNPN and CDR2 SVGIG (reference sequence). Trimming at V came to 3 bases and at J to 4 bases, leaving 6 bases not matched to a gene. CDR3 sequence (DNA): TGTGCCTGGAGAAAGCGGGGAAATTACAATGAGCAGTTCTTC. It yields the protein CAWRKRGNYNEQFF.

CDR3 sequence: CSVEDRSRYGYTF. In DNA, the CDR3 is TGCAGCGTTGAAGATCGTTCCCGCTATGGCTACACCTTC. V gene TRBV29-1 combines with J gene TRBJ1-2; D is unclear. This CDR3 comprises 13 residues. Per the germline V gene, CDR1 is SQVTM and CDR2 is ANQGSEA. The V end lost 0 bases, the J end lost 4 bases, and 9 bases lay between the germline ends.

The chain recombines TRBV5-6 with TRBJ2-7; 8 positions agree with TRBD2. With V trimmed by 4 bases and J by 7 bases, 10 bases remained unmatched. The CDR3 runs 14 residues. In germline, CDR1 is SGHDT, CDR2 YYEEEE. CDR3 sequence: CASSTTAGAGEQYF. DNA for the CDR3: TGTGCCAGCAGCACCACAGCGGGAGCGGGGGAGCAGTACTTC.

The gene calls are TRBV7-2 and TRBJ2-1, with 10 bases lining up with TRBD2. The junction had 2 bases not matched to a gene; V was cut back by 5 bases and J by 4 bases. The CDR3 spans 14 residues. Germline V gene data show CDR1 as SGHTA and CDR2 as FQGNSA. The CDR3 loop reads CASSRTSGYNEQFF. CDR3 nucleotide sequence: TGTGCCAGCAGCCGGACTAGCGGTTACAATGAGCAGTTCTTC.

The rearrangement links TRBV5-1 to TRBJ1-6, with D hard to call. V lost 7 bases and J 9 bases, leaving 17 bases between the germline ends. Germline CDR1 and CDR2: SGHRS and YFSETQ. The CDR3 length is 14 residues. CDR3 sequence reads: CASCHTPPGSPLHF. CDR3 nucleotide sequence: TGCGCCAGCTGCCACACCCCCCCGGGTTCACCCCTCCACTTT.

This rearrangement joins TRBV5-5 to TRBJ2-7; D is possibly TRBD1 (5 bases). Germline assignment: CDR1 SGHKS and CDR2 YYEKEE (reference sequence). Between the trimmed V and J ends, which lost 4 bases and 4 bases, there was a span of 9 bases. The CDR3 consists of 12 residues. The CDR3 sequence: CASSLQGYEQYF. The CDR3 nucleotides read TGTGCCAGCAGCCTGCAGGGTTACGAGCAGTACTTC.